This passage covers 29 T cell receptor beta chains from one sample sequenced in a study of cytotoxic CD8 clonotypes in ibrutinib-treated CLL. Repertoires were generated with immunoSEQ multiplex PCR, while TCRdb's copy carries only in-frame clones and drops some. The repertoire consists of about 30,000 clones, with roughly 62% occurring once and the leading ten covering less than 15%. This specimen consisted of PBMCs, obtained before ibrutinib treatment. These receptors came from a human donor with chronic lymphocytic leukemia.

The genes are TRBV6-5 and TRBJ2-7; D tentatively reads TRBD1 or TRBD2 (5 bases each). V was clipped by 0 bases and J by 0 bases, with 12 bases between them. This CDR3 has 16 amino acids. Germline V lookup: CDR1 MNHEY, CDR2 SVGAGI. CDR3 sequence: CASSYSGTDHSYEQYF. CDR3 nucleotides: TGTGCCAGCAGTTACTCAGGGACGGACCACTCCTACGAGCAGTACTTC.

The V gene is TRBV7-4, the J gene TRBJ1-5; 8 nucleotides agree with TRBD1. Germline values: CDR1 SGHVT, CDR2 SQSDAQ. There are 12 residues in the CDR3. V gave up 9 bases and J gave up 7 bases; unmatched junction bases: 5. The CDR3 is CASSGGLQPQHF. Here the CDR3 DNA reads TGTGCCAGTTCAGGGGGCTTGCAGCCCCAGCATTTT.

The chain recombines TRBV10-3 with TRBJ2-1; a possible D gene is TRBD2 (6 bases). Germline V gives CDR1 ENHRY, CDR2 SYGVKD. The V and J ends lost 6 bases and 5 bases respectively, with 14 bases between them. The CDR3 loop spans 14 amino acids. CDR3 nucleotide sequence: TGTGCCATCAGATTAGCGGTCCTGAACAATGAGCAGTTCTTC. Protein: CAIRLAVLNNEQFF.

This clone was observed once. The V gene is TRBV4-1, the J gene TRBJ2-7, with 9 bases that match TRBD1. Germline CDR1 and CDR2: MGHRA and YSYEKL. This CDR3 contains 17 residues. V shed 2 bases and J 3 bases; nucleotides not matched to a gene: 11. CDR3 DNA sequence: TGCGCCAGCAGCCAAAGCACCAGACAGGGGGGGTACTACGAGCAGTACTTC. As protein: CASSQSTRQGGYYEQYF.

This chain connects TRBV6-5 to TRBJ2-1; 7 nucleotides match TRBD2. The ends lost 2 bases at V and 4 bases at J; junction bases unmatched: 5. Germline lookup yields CDR1 MNHEY and CDR2 SVGAGI. This CDR3 is built from 15 residues. CDR3 loop: CASSYPGLGYNEQFF. In DNA form, the CDR3 reads TGTGCCAGCAGTTACCCTGGACTAGGGTACAATGAGCAGTTCTTC.

This clone has just a few counts. For the CDR3, the DNA is TGTGCCAGCAGCGTACCGGGACAGGGGGCGGTCACTGAAGCTTTCTTT. Its translation is CASSVPGQGAVTEAFF. The chain recombines TRBV9 with TRBJ1-1; 12 bases match TRBD1. The CDR3 sequence is 16 residues long. The junction had 5 bases not matched to a gene; V was cut back by 1 base and J by 4 bases. Germline CDR1 is SGDLS and CDR2 is YYNGEE.

This clone was seen more than once but under ten times. This CDR3 is CASSQGTVAGGDQPQHF. CDR3 in DNA: TGTGCCAGCAGCCAAGGCACCGTAGCGGGGGGTGATCAGCCCCAGCATTTT. This chain joins TRBV4-2 and TRBJ1-5, with D possibly matching TRBD1 (5 bases). Germline V gene data show CDR1 as LGHNA and CDR2 as YNFKEQ. The CDR3 extends over 17 amino acids. Trimming shortened V by 1 base and J by 5 bases, and 18 bases separated the two germline ends.

The chain carries TRBV27 and TRBJ2-3; perhaps TRBD2 as D (5 bases). The V gene lost 0 bases and the J gene lost 1 base, with 5 bases spanning the gap. CDR3 length: 14 amino acids. Germline V lookup: CDR1 MNHEY, CDR2 SMNVEV (reference sequence). The CDR3 loop is CASSLSRGTDTQYF. The DNA of the CDR3 is TGTGCCAGCAGTTTATCGCGGGGCACAGATACGCAGTATTTT.

The V and J genes are TRBV7-9 and TRBJ1-2; no clear D. This CDR3 is built from 11 residues. Trimming stripped 5 bases from V and 3 bases from J, with 4 bases between. Germline CDR1 reads SEHNR; CDR2 reads FQNEAQ (reference sequence). CDR3 nucleotides: TGTGCCAGCAGCGACCACTATGGCTACACCTTC. Translated: CASSDHYGYTF.

This chain joins TRBV21-1 and TRBJ2-3. TRBV21-1 is recorded as a pseudogene. The CDR3 has 12 residues. CDR3: CASSKLTDTQYF. The DNA for the CDR3 is TGTGCCAGCAGCAAGTTGACAGATACGCAGTATTTT.

The chain is built from TRBV11-3 and TRBJ1-2; no reliable D call. The CDR3 length is 13 residues. V was cut by 3 bases and J by 8 bases, with 13 bases left in between. Germline values: CDR1 SGHNT, CDR2 YENEEA. The CDR3 loop is CASSFESFRGYTF. In nucleotides, the CDR3 is TGTGCCAGCAGCTTCGAAAGTTTTCGCGGCTACACCTTC.

The sample holds a few counts of this clone. The chain employs TRBV5-6 and TRBJ2-7, with a tentative D call TRBD1 (5 bases). Germline V gene lookup returns CDR1 SGHDT and CDR2 YYEEEE. V lost 0 bases and J 0 bases, leaving 13 bases between the germline ends. This CDR3 is built from 16 residues. CDR3 sequence (DNA): TGTGCCAGCAGCTTGGAAGGGGCCGGTAGCTCCTACGAGCAGTACTTC. Translating it yields CASSLEGAGSSYEQYF.

This chain uses TRBV7-8 with TRBJ1-3, with D possibly matching TRBD1 (5 bases). V lost 1 base, J lost 6 bases, and 7 bases lay in between. The germline V gene encodes CDR1 SGHVS and CDR2 FQNEAQ. CDR3 size: 13 residues. For the CDR3, the DNA is TGTGCCAGCAGCTTAGGACAGTCAAACACCATATATTTT. This sequence encodes CASSLGQSNTIYF.

This clone came up a few times. The chain carries TRBV6-1 and TRBJ1-6; D gene unclear. Trimming shortened V by 9 bases and J by 10 bases, and 22 bases separated the two germline ends. CDR1 is MNHNS, CDR2 SASEGT, per germline. This CDR3 spans 15 amino acids. The CDR3 nucleotides are TGTGCCAGTAGCGGAGGTGTAGGTGTTGGATCACCCCTCCACTTT. Translation: CASSGGVGVGSPLHF.

This chain links TRBV10-3 with TRBJ2-5; 9 nucleotides match TRBD2. Looked up from germline, CDR1 is ENHRY and CDR2 is SYGVKD. The CDR3 consists of 15 residues. The trim removed 4 bases at V and 2 bases at J, leaving 5 bases unmatched. The CDR3 protein is CAISGTTSGQETQYF. In nucleotides, the CDR3 is TGTGCCATCAGTGGCACGACTAGCGGACAAGAGACCCAGTACTTC.

This chain connects TRBV5-1 to TRBJ2-1; D possibly corresponds to TRBD2 (6 bases). The CDR3 is made up of 14 amino acids. Germline V CDR1 and CDR2: SGHRS, YFSETQ. Trimming pared 9 bases from V and 2 bases from J, leaving 15 bases between. CDR3 residues: CANLARGAYNEQFF. CDR3 nucleotides: TGCGCCAACTTGGCGCGGGGCGCCTACAATGAGCAGTTCTTC. Together with reference TRBV5-1 and TRBJ2-1, the CDR3 gives the full variable domain: KAGVTQTPRYLIKTRGQQVTLSCSPISGHRSVSWYQQTPGQGLQFLFEYFSETQRNKGNFPGRFSGRQFSNSRSEMNVSTLELGDSALYLCANLARGAYNEQFFGPGTRLTVL.

The chain uses TRBV28 and TRBJ1-1; D remains ambiguous. Trimming left V 6 bases short and J 0 bases short, with 11 bases between. This CDR3 is built from 14 residues. The germline V gene has CDR1 MDHEN and CDR2 SYDVKM. CDR3 residues: CASRNRQLNTEAFF. CDR3 DNA sequence: TGTGCCAGCAGAAACAGACAATTGAACACTGAAGCTTTCTTT.

This chain links TRBV15 with TRBJ1-2; 7 positions match TRBD1. With V trimmed by 0 bases and J by 2 bases, 9 bases remained unmatched. The CDR3 totals 17 residues. Germline V gene lookup returns CDR1 LNHNV and CDR2 YYDKDF (reference sequence). CDR3 coding DNA: TGTGCCACCAGCAGAGATCTTGGCGAGGGACAGAACTATGGCTACACCTTC. It is translated as CATSRDLGEGQNYGYTF.

The chain is built from TRBV7-9 and TRBJ2-2, with D perhaps TRBD1 (6 bases). The CDR3 runs to 14 residues. Deletions cut 5 bases from V and 1 base from J, with 8 bases between. Germline lookup yields CDR1 SEHNR and CDR2 FQNEAQ (reference sequence). The CDR3: CASSRRGNTGELFF. CDR3 nucleotide sequence: TGTGCCAGCAGCCGCAGGGGGAACACCGGGGAGCTGTTTTTT.

J is TRBJ2-3 and V is TRBV10-3, with D unclear. The CDR3 spans 15 residues. Trimming cost V 3 bases and J 3 bases, with 13 bases left between them. CDR1 ENHRY and CDR2 SYGVKD come from the germline V gene. CDR3 region: CAISDPDAQTDTQYF. The CDR3 DNA sequence: TGTGCCATCAGTGACCCGGACGCGCAAACAGATACGCAGTATTTT.

The chain carries TRBV18 and TRBJ2-3; the match to TRBD2 covers 12 bases. In germline, CDR1 is KGHSH, CDR2 LQKENI. With V trimmed by 3 bases and J by 5 bases, 9 bases remained unmatched. The CDR3 is 17 residues long. CDR3 DNA: TGTGCCAGCTCACCGCTGACTAGCGGGAGTGGGATAGATACGCAGTATTTT. Translation: CASSPLTSGSGIDTQYF.

This chain connects TRBV11-2 to TRBJ2-3; tentative D call: TRBD2 (6 bases). This CDR3 has 15 residues. The V end lost 6 bases, the J end lost 2 bases, and 15 bases lay between the germline ends. Germline V gives CDR1 SGHAT, CDR2 FQNNGV. The CDR3 region has the DNA TGTGCCAGCAGGCCCCCGGGACTTATCACAGATACGCAGTATTTT. Residues: CASRPPGLITDTQYF.

The V call is TRBV5-1, the J call TRBJ1-2; D not resolved. Deletions cut 4 bases from V and 1 base from J, with 14 bases between. Germline CDR1 is SGHRS and CDR2 is YFSETQ. The CDR3 contains 15 residues. The CDR3 bases are TGCGCCAGCAGCCCTATTACCGGATTTAACTATGGCTACACCTTC. This gives the protein CASSPITGFNYGYTF.

CDR3 sequence reads: CAGRTYTGLYGYTF. DNA of the CDR3: TGTGCCGGGCGGACTTATACAGGGCTCTATGGCTACACCTTC. The rearrangement links TRBV2 to TRBJ1-2; weak D call: TRBD1 (6 bases). The CDR3 has 14 amino acids. Per germline, CDR1 SNHLY and CDR2 FYNNEI. V shed 11 bases and J shed 4 bases, with 20 bases lying between them. The complete variable domain, with remaining parts taken from reference TRBV2 and TRBJ1-2, reads EPEVTQTPSHQVTQMGQEVILRCVPISNHLYFYWYRQILGQKVEFLVSFYNNEISEKSEIFDDQFSVERPDGSNFTLKIRSTKLEDSAMYFCAGRTYTGLYGYTFGSGTRLTVV.

This rearrangement joins TRBV27 to TRBJ1-6; no reliable D call. V was cut by 6 bases and J by 9 bases, with 9 bases left in between. This CDR3 contains 12 residues. Germline V gives CDR1 MNHEY, CDR2 SMNVEV (reference sequence). The CDR3 nucleotides are TGTGCCAGCAGCGTGATGGGTTCACCCCTCCACTTT. As protein: CASSVMGSPLHF.

With regard to this clone: Sequence at one end of the junction differs from germline and may be a read error. The chain employs TRBV5-1 and TRBJ1-2; D is perhaps TRBD1 (6 bases). This CDR3 has 13 residues. Germline CDR1 is SGHRS and CDR2 is YFSETQ. CDR3 sequence reads: CASREQGNSGYTF. DNA for the CDR3: TGCGCCAGCAGAGAACAGGGAAACTCTGGCTACACCTTC.

V is TRBV11-2 and J is TRBJ2-5, with D hard to call. The CDR3 loop spans 13 amino acids. Germline V gene lookup returns CDR1 SGHAT and CDR2 FQNNGV. V lost 1 base to trimming and J lost 4 bases, with 7 bases between them. This CDR3 is CASSLVVAETQYF. The CDR3 bases are TGTGCCAGCAGCTTAGTGGTAGCAGAGACCCAGTACTTC.

This sequence joins TRBV6-1 and TRBJ2-1; no definite D call. V was clipped by 7 bases and J by 0 bases, with 7 bases between them. Germline CDR1 reads MNHNS; CDR2 reads SASEGT. This CDR3 comprises 13 residues. CDR3 DNA: TGTGCCAGCATGGACCGCTCCTACAATGAGCAGTTCTTC. Translation gives CASMDRSYNEQFF.

V and J are TRBV6-4 and TRBJ1-6; D perhaps matches TRBD1 (5 bases). Trimming took 7 bases from V and 1 from J, leaving 14 bases between them. The CDR3 has 16 residues. CDR1 and CDR2 from the germline V gene are MRHNA and SNTAGT. As DNA, the CDR3 is TGTGCCAGCACCCCTTCTGGGGGGTCCTATAATTCACCCCTCCACTTT. This codes for CASTPSGGSYNSPLHF.